This T cell receptor (beta chain) was retrieved from a study of breast tumors, draining lymph nodes, adjacent tissues. Broader study findings: Tumor TCR diversity was below lymph nodes but above nontumor tissue. That most tumor T cells come from lymph nodes remained unproven.

Each CDR3 protein is one row after TCRdb ran MiXCR on the multiplex PCR reads. The sample yields 150,000 to 200,000 distinct CDR3 sequences, roughly 30% seen once. Unmatched junction bases numbered 9, after V lost 4 bases and J lost 7 bases. Germline V CDR1 and CDR2: LGHDT, YNNKEL (reference sequence). CDR3 length: 16 amino acids. There are many counts of this clonotype. Its antigen is not identified. Breast cancer patients provided tissue from their axillary draining lymph nodes. This TCR derives from a female donor with breast cancer. Some clones in this sample may be carry-over from other donors' samples. The sample comprised axillary lymph node tissue. The chain recombines TRBV3-1 with TRBJ1-4; TRBD1 agrees at 10 bases. The CDR3 spells CASSPRDRGGGEKLFF. The CDR3 nucleotides read TGTGCCAGCAGCCCCCGGGACAGGGGAGGGGGTGAAAAACTGTTTTTT.